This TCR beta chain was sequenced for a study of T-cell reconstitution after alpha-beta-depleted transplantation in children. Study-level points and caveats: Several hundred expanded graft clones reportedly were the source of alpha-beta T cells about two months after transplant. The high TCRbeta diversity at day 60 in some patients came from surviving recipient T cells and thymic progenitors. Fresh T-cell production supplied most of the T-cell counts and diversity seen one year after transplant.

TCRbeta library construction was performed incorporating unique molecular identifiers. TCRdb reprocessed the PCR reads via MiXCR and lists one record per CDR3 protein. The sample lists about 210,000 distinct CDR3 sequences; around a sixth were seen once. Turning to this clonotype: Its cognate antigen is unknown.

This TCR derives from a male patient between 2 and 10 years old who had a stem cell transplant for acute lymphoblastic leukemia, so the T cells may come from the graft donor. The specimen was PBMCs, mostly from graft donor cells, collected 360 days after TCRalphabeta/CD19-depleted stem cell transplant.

In nucleotides, the CDR3 is TGTGCCAGCAGTTTATACTCCAGTAGGGAGGGAGGGTTGGCTTTCTTT. It is translated as CASSLYSSREGGLAFF. This chain links TRBV28 with TRBJ1-1; D gene ambiguous. Germline lookup yields CDR1 MDHEN and CDR2 SYDVKM. The CDR3 length is 16 residues. Deletions cut 1 base from V and 11 bases from J, with 23 bases between.